The 17 T cell receptor beta chains below come from one sample, sequenced in a study of blood T cell repertoires in COVID-19. The repertoire was sequenced with immunoSEQ multiplex PCR; TCRdb's copy has only in-frame clones and lacks some. The table shows more than 350,000 clones, with more than 80% occurring only once. The sequenced sample consisted of peripheral blood. The origin of the receptors is a woman aged 25 to 39 with COVID-19, enrolled during active disease.

The chain couples TRBV29-1 to TRBJ2-7; D possibly corresponds to TRBD1 (6 bases). The CDR3 totals 15 residues. Germline V CDR1 and CDR2: SQVTM, ANQGSEA. Trimming stripped 2 bases from V and 2 bases from J, with 16 bases between. This CDR3 is CSVETTRDTTYEQYF. In DNA form, the CDR3 reads TGCAGCGTTGAAACCACCCGGGACACCACCTACGAGCAGTACTTC.

This rearrangement joins TRBV18 to TRBJ1-2; weak D call: TRBD1 (5 bases). CDR1 and CDR2 from the germline V gene are KGHSH and LQKENI. This CDR3 spans 13 amino acids. Trimming pared 3 bases from V and 8 bases from J, leaving 13 bases between. In nucleotides, the CDR3 is TGTGCCAGCTCACCGGGGCTGGTGGAAGGCTACACCTTC. This codes for CASSPGLVEGYTF.

The V call is TRBV4-2, the J call TRBJ1-2; the match to TRBD1 covers 7 bases. V was pared by 4 bases and J by 2 bases, with 4 bases of the junction left unmatched. This CDR3 has 14 amino acids. CDR1 is LGHNA and CDR2 is YNFKEQ in the germline V gene. DNA of the CDR3: TGTGCCAGCAGCCTAGGGACAGCAAACTATGGCTACACCTTC. Its translation is CASSLGTANYGYTF.

This chain uses TRBV19 with TRBJ2-3; 7 bases are a match to TRBD2. CDR1 LNHDA and CDR2 SQIVND come from the germline V gene (reference sequence). The CDR3 has 14 residues. Unmatched junction bases numbered 8, after V lost 8 bases and J lost 3 bases. CDR3 sequence: CASGERGFTDTQYF. In nucleotides, the CDR3 is TGTGCCAGTGGGGAGCGGGGCTTTACAGATACGCAGTATTTT.

The chain carries TRBV9 and TRBJ1-2; a possible D gene is TRBD1 (5 bases). Looked up from germline, CDR1 is SGDLS and CDR2 is YYNGEE. V was cut by 5 bases and J by 8 bases, with 13 bases left in between. This CDR3 has 12 amino acids. CDR3 sequence (DNA): TGTGCCAGCAGTTGGGGCCCTGGGGGCTACACCTTC. Its protein is CASSWGPGGYTF. Combining the CDR3 with reference TRBV9 and TRBJ1-2 gives the whole variable domain DSGVTQTPKHLITATGQRVTLRCSPRSGDLSVYWYQQSLDQGLQFLIQYYNGEERAKGNILERFSAQQFPDLHSELNLSSLELGDSALYFCASSWGPGGYTFGSGTRLTVV.

The V call is TRBV19, the J call TRBJ1-1, with a possible D match to TRBD1 (6 bases). CDR3 length: 13 amino acids. CDR1 and CDR2 (germline): LNHDA, SQIVND (reference sequence). Trimming pared 3 bases from V and 9 bases from J, leaving 14 bases between. DNA of the CDR3: TGTGCCAGTAGTATGGACACAGGGTACCAAGCTTTCTTT. Protein sequence: CASSMDTGYQAFF.

In the case of this clone: This sample includes further DNA sequences coding for the same CDR3. This sequence joins TRBV28 and TRBJ1-2, with TRBD1 matching 10 bases. The V segment lost 3 bases and the J segment 4 bases; nucleotides outside the gene matches: 5. Germline V gene data show CDR1 as MDHEN and CDR2 as SYDVKM. The CDR3 runs 15 residues. CDR3 in DNA: TGTGCCAGCAGTTTGGGACAGGGGAGTCTCTATGGCTACACCTTC. It specifies CASSLGQGSLYGYTF.

The CDR3 here is CASSLAGTAGSGNTIYF. For the CDR3, the DNA is TGTGCCAGCAGCTTAGCGGGGACAGCTGGCTCTGGAAACACCATATATTTT. The V gene is TRBV7-2, the J gene TRBJ1-3, with TRBD1 matching 7 bases. Unmatched junction bases numbered 5, after V lost 0 bases and J lost 0 bases. CDR1 and CDR2 (germline): SGHTA, FQGNSA. The CDR3 consists of 17 residues.

The genes are TRBV7-9 and TRBJ2-7; TRBD1 matches at 7 bases. Germline trimming cut 2 bases from V and 2 bases from J; bases unmatched to any gene: 6. The CDR3 sequence is 15 residues long. Germline V gene lookup returns CDR1 SEHNR and CDR2 FQNEAQ (reference sequence). The CDR3: CASSLRDRYPYEQYF. CDR3 sequence (DNA): TGTGCCAGCAGCTTAAGGGACAGATACCCCTACGAGCAGTACTTC.

The table lists this clone with a count of one. The chain recombines TRBV6-4 with TRBJ2-7, with a tentative D call TRBD2 (7 bases). Germline loops: CDR1 MRHNA, CDR2 SNTAGT. The CDR3 covers 20 residues. The V and J ends lost 1 base and 0 bases respectively, with 25 bases between them. CDR3 amino acids: CASSDFHRGGQRPLSYEQYV. Written as DNA, the CDR3 is TGTGCCAGCAGTGACTTCCATAGGGGGGGTCAACGACCACTCTCCTACGAGCAGTACGTC.

This clone was found once. The chain is built from TRBV5-1 and TRBJ1-2; D is possibly TRBD1 (5 bases). The CDR3 has 15 residues. The germline V gene encodes CDR1 SGHRS and CDR2 YFSETQ. V gave up 1 base and J gave up 4 bases, with 14 bases separating them. The CDR3 sequence is CASSLTTEKLYGYTF. The CDR3 DNA reads TGCGCCAGCAGCTTGACGACAGAGAAACTCTATGGCTACACCTTC. Based on the CDR3 plus reference TRBV5-1 and TRBJ1-2, the full variable domain is KAGVTQTPRYLIKTRGQQVTLSCSPISGHRSVSWYQQTPGQGLQFLFEYFSETQRNKGNFPGRFSGRQFSNSRSEMNVSTLELGDSALYLCASSLTTEKLYGYTFGSGTRLTVV.

The chain has TRBV11-2 and TRBJ1-6; no clear D gene. The CDR3 contains 14 residues. Germline-derived CDR1 and CDR2 are SGHAT and FQNNGV. Trimming shortened V by 5 bases and J by 8 bases, and 13 bases separated the two germline ends. CDR3 sequence reads: CASSRHREDSPLHF. CDR3 nucleotides: TGTGCCAGCAGCCGGCACCGGGAAGATTCACCCCTCCACTTT.

The rearrangement joins TRBV18 to TRBJ2-1, with TRBD2 matching over 7 bases. CDR1 is KGHSH, CDR2 LQKENI, per germline. The CDR3 sequence is 18 residues long. V was clipped by 5 bases and J by 2 bases; unmatched bases: 15. CDR3 region: CASSRSTGSGITYNEQFF. CDR3 sequence (DNA): TGTGCCAGCTCAAGATCTACCGGGAGCGGGATAACCTACAATGAGCAGTTCTTC. Full variable domain (remainder filled in from reference TRBV18 and TRBJ2-1): NAGVMQNPRHLVRRRGQEARLRCSPMKGHSHVYWYRQLPEEGLKFMVYLQKENIIDESGMPKERFSAEFPKEGPSILRIQQVVRGDSAAYFCASSRSTGSGITYNEQFFGPGTRLTVL.

The gene calls are TRBV21-1 and TRBJ2-7; the listed D gene, TRBD1, was not tested against the DNA. TRBV21-1 is a recognized pseudogene. There are 16 residues in the CDR3. CDR3 loop: CASSKPDTGGAYEQYF. The DNA for the CDR3 is TGTGCCAGCAGCAAACCGGACACAGGGGGGGCCTACGAGCAGTACTTC.

The rearrangement joins TRBV7-2 to TRBJ2-1, with TRBD2 matching 8 bases. CDR1 is SGHTA and CDR2 is FQGNSA in the germline V gene. The CDR3 runs to 16 residues. Trimming at V came to 5 bases and at J to 7 bases, leaving 13 bases not matched to a gene. The CDR3 coding sequence is TGTGCCAGCAGCCCCCTGGCGGGAGGCACCGGGAATGAGCAGTTCTTC. It specifies CASSPLAGGTGNEQFF.

V gene TRBV7-2 combines with J gene TRBJ1-1; tentative D call: TRBD1 (5 bases). Germline V CDR1 and CDR2: SGHTA, FQGNSA. V gave up 2 bases and J gave up 7 bases, with 23 bases separating them. CDR3 size: 17 residues. The CDR3 sequence: CASSLSRQGTYLSEAFF. For the CDR3, the DNA is TGTGCCAGCAGCTTATCGAGGCAGGGTACTTACCTCAGTGAAGCTTTCTTT.

This clone was picked up a small number of times. The chain is built from TRBV3-1 (or the pseudogene TRBV3-2) and TRBJ2-5, with D maybe TRBD1 (6 bases). With 4 bases removed from V and 5 bases from J, the gap between germline ends came to 11 bases. The CDR3 runs 13 residues. Germline CDR1 LGHDT, CDR2 YNNKEL (reference sequence). The CDR3 region is CASSPSRGETQYF. In DNA form, the CDR3 reads TGTGCCAGCAGCCCCAGTAGGGGGGAGACCCAGTACTTC.